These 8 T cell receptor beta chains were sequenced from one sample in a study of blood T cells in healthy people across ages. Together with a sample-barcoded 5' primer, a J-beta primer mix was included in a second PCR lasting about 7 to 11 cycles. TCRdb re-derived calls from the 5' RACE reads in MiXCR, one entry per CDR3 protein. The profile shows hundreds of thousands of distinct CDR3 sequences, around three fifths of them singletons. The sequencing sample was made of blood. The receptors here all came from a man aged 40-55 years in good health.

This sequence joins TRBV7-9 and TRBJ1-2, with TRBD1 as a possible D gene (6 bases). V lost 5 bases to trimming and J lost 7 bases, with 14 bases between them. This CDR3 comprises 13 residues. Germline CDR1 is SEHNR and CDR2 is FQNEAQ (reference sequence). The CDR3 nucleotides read TGTGCCAGCAGCACCCTACCGGGGGCTGGCTACACCTTC. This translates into CASSTLPGAGYTF. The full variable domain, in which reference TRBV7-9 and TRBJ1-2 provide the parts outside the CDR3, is DTGVSQNPRHKITKRGQNVTFRCDPISEHNRLYWYRQTLGQGPEFLTYFQNEAQLEKSRLLSDRFSAERPKGSFSTLEIQRTEQGDSAMYLCASSTLPGAGYTFGSGTRLTVV.

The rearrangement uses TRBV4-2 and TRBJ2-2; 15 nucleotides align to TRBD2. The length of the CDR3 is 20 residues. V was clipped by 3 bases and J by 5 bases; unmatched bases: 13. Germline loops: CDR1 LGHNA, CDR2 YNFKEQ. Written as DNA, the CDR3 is TGTGCCAGCAGCCACCCCGGACTAGCGGGGGGGCAGCGGGGGACCGGGGAGCTGTTTTTT. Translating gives CASSHPGLAGGQRGTGELFF.

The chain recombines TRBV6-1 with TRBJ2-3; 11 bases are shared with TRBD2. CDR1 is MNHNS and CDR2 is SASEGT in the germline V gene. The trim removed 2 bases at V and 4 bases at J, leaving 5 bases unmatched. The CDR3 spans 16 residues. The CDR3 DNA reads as TGTGCCAGCAGTGAAACTAGCGGGGGTCGCGCAGATACGCAGTATTTT. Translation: CASSETSGGRADTQYF.

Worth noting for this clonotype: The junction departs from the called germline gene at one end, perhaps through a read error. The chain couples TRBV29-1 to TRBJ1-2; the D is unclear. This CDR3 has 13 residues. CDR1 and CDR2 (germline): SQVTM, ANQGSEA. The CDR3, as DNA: TGCGGCGTCAAATCAGCGGGGTTGTATGGCTACACCTTC. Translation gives CGVKSAGLYGYTF. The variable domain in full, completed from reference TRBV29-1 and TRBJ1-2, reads SAVISQKPSRDICQRGTSLTIQCQVDSQVTMMFWYRQQPGQSLTLIATANQGSEATYESGFVIDKFPISRPNLTFSTLTVSNMSPEDSSIYLCGVKSAGLYGYTFGSGTRLTVV.

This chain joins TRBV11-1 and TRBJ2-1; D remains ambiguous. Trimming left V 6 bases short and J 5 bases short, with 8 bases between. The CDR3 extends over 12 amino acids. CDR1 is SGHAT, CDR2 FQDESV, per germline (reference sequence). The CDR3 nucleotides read TGTGCCAGCAGTATCAGAGACAATGAGCAGTTCTTC. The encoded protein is CASSIRDNEQFF.

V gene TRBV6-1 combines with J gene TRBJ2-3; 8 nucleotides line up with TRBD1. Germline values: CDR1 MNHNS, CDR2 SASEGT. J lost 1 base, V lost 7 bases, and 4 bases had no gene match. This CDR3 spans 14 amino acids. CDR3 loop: CASMQDRGTDTQYF. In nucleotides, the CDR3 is TGTGCCAGCATGCAGGACAGGGGCACAGATACGCAGTATTTT.

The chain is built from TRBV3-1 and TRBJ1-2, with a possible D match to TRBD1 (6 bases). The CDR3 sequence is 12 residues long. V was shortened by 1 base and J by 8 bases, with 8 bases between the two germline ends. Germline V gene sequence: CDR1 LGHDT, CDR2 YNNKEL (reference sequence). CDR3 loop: CASSQGQEGYTF. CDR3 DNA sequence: TGTGCCAGCAGCCAAGGACAGGAGGGCTACACCTTC.

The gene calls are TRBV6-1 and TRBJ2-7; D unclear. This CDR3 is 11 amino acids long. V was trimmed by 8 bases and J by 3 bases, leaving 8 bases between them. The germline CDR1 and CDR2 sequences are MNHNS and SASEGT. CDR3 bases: TGTGCCAGCTCTCGGTACTACGAGCAGTACTTC. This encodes CASSRYYEQYF.